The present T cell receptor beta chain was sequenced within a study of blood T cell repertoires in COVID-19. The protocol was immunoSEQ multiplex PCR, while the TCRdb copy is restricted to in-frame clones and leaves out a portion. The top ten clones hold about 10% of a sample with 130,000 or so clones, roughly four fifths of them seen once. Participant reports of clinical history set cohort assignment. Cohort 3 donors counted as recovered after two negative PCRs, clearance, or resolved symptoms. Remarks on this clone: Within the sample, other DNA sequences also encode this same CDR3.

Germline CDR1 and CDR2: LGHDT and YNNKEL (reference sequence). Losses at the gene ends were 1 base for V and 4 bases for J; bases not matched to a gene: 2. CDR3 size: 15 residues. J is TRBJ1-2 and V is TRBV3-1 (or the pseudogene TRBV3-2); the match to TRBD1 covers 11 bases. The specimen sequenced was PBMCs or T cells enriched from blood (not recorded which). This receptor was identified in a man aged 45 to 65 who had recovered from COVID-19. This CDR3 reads CASSQGTGGIYGYTF. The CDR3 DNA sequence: TGTGCCAGCAGCCAAGGGACAGGGGGCATCTATGGCTACACCTTC.